This entry is about one T cell receptor beta chain. This clone's antigen is unknown. Per-base quality was not reported, and no clone a single base away is much larger than it. This entry belongs to a study of T cell repertoires in cytomegalovirus infection (dated by TCRdb to the late 2010s). Context from the whole study: Peptide stimulations targeted recently identified HLA-C-restricted CMV epitopes, whose presentation resists viral immunomodulation, together with well-studied HLA-B-restricted epitopes. The HLA type of each donor mattered for the analysis, because public TCR beta signatures pointed to carriage of CMV infection along with the matching HLA type.

The germline V and J ends show losses of 6 bases and 4 bases respectively, and no gene match explains 11 bases of the junction. Including cysteine and phenylalanine, the CDR3 has 16 amino acids. Only the CDR3 DNA is retained, 48 bases long and in frame from the first base. CDR1 and CDR2, looked up from the germline V gene (reference sequence), are LNHDA and SQIVND. The research as a whole found: Cumulative frequency of public TCR beta family members discriminated carriers of CMV infection plus the relevant HLA type in this cohort and an independent roughly 340-donor cohort. The ex vivo response was dominated by HLA-C-restricted CMV-specific TCR beta clonotypes, which also provided the single most frequent clonotype in two of eight donors.

What the treatment or condition label conveys for this sample: in vitro stimulation with specific CMV peptide epitopes to enrich CMV-specific T cells. The instrument was an Illumina HiSeq 1500. TCRdb itself trimmed the public reads at Q25 with fastp, ran MiXCR and retained productive beta chains. All rows with the same CDR3 protein become a single entry with the most common DNA and genes. This sample has some 480,000 distinct CDR3 sequences in its table, and around 30% of those were observed once. In total, the top ten clones hold 15% to 20% of the sample. This TCR derives from a human donor in good health (CMV status not recorded). Some clones in this sample may be carry-over from other donors' samples. Sequenced here: cultured PBMCs, sampled from culture after CMV antigen stimulation. Rearrangement joined TRBV19 to TRBJ2-1; 8 of the junction bases match TRBD2. The DNA sequence follows: TGTGCCAGTAGGTCGTTTGGGCGGGGGGCGTACAATGAGCAGTTCTTC. This gives the protein CASRSFGRGAYNEQFF.